These 10 T cell receptor beta chains were all obtained from the same sample, sequenced in a study of T cell responses to AZD1222 COVID-19 vaccine. The assay was immunoSEQ multiplex PCR, and TCRdb's table has in-frame clones only and misses some. The sample yields 55,000 to 85,000 clones, about four fifths seen once. Sequencing used peripheral blood, obtained on day 0 of AZD1222 vaccination. Source of these receptors: an adult in good health.

V is TRBV30 and J is TRBJ1-4; D gene uncertain. This CDR3 is built from 12 residues. CDR1 and CDR2 (germline): GTSNPN, SVGIG (reference sequence). V gave up 3 bases and J gave up 5 bases, with 7 bases separating them. CDR3 amino acids: CAWSGQNEKLFF. The CDR3 bases are TGTGCCTGGAGCGGCCAGAATGAAAAACTGTTTTTT. Full variable domain (missing parts from reference TRBV30 and TRBJ1-4): SQTIHQWPATLVQPVGSPLSLECTVEGTSNPNLYWYRQAAGRGLQLLFYSVGIGQISSEVPQNLSASRPQDRQFILSSKKLLLSDSGFYLCAWSGQNEKLFFGSGTQLSVL.

This rearrangement joins TRBV6-5 to TRBJ1-1; unclear D gene. Trimming took off 7 bases at V and 7 bases at J, with 19 bases between the two ends. The CDR3 extends over 14 amino acids. Per the germline V gene, CDR1 is MNHEY and CDR2 is SVGAGI. The CDR3 sequence: CASTQREGIGEAFF. CDR3 bases: TGTGCCAGCACCCAACGGGAGGGTATCGGTGAAGCTTTCTTT.

In this sample, this clone turned up a few times. This chain links TRBV19 with TRBJ1-5, with TRBD1 matching 7 bases. CDR1 and CDR2 (germline): LNHDA, SQIVND (reference sequence). Trimming cost V 3 bases and J 7 bases; bases outside gene matches: 9. The CDR3 is made up of 15 amino acids. In DNA, the CDR3 is TGTGCCAGTAGTATTGGGACAGCTCAGCGACAGCCCCAGCATTTT. It encodes CASSIGTAQRQPQHF.

This clone was seen more than once but under ten times. This sequence joins TRBV9 and TRBJ2-5, with TRBD2 identical over 14 bases. The germline V gene encodes CDR1 SGDLS and CDR2 YYNGEE. The CDR3 spans 16 residues. V lost 4 bases to trimming and J lost 2 bases; unmatched junction nucleotides: 4. CDR3 in amino acids: CASSSGLAGGQETQYF. Here the CDR3 DNA reads TGTGCCAGCAGCTCCGGACTAGCGGGGGGTCAAGAGACCCAGTACTTC.

The chain joins TRBV5-1 to TRBJ2-5; D ambiguous. The V end lost 4 bases, the J end lost 0 bases, and 13 bases lay between the germline ends. The CDR3 has 15 amino acids. From germline, CDR1 is SGHRS and CDR2 YFSETQ. The CDR3, as DNA: TGCGCCAGCAGCCTCGGTATGAGTTACCAAGAGACCCAGTACTTC. Amino acid sequence: CASSLGMSYQETQYF.

The chain joins TRBV30 to TRBJ1-4; 7 bases align to TRBD1. From germline, CDR1 is GTSNPN and CDR2 SVGIG (reference sequence). This CDR3 region has 14 residues. With 7 bases clipped from V and 8 bases from J, the junction kept 13 bases outside the gene matches. DNA of the CDR3: TGTGCCTCCCTAATCGACAGGGATAGCGAAAAACTGTTTTTT. This codes for CASLIDRDSEKLFF.

This chain joins TRBV16 and TRBJ1-5, with D uncertain. The CDR3 is made up of 15 amino acids. Between the trimmed V and J ends, which lost 3 bases and 1 base, there was a span of 10 bases. Germline CDR1 and CDR2: KGHSY and FQNENV. DNA for the CDR3: TGTGCCAGCAGCCAGAATTGGGGAAGCAATCAGCCCCAGCATTTT. This encodes CASSQNWGSNQPQHF. The variable domain in full, completed from reference TRBV16 and TRBJ1-5, reads GEEVAQTPKHLVRGEGQKAKLYCAPIKGHSYVFWYQQVLKNEFKFLISFQNENVFDETGMPKERFSAKCLPNSPCSLEIQATKLEDSAVYFCASSQNWGSNQPQHFGDGTRLSIL.

The chain recombines TRBV11-2 with TRBJ2-5; no definite D call. From germline, CDR1 is SGHAT and CDR2 FQNNGV. There are 14 residues in the CDR3. Trimming shortened V by 3 bases and J by 5 bases, and 13 bases separated the two germline ends. The CDR3 region has the DNA TGTGCCAGCAGCTTGGAGAAGGGATCGGAGACCCAGTACTTC. This gives the protein CASSLEKGSETQYF.

The chain's CDR3 is CASAVEGAVGYTF. The CDR3, as DNA: TGTGCCAGCGCAGTCGAAGGCGCTGTAGGCTACACCTTC. V gene TRBV3-1 (or the pseudogene TRBV3-2) combines with J gene TRBJ1-2; no clear D gene. This CDR3 is built from 13 residues. V shed 8 bases and J shed 8 bases, with 18 bases lying between them. Per the germline V gene, CDR1 is LGHDT and CDR2 is YNNKEL (reference sequence).

The V call is TRBV2, the J call TRBJ2-3; 14 bases agree with TRBD2. The germline gives CDR1 SNHLY, CDR2 FYNNEI. Trimming took 6 bases from V and 6 from J; bases not matched to a gene: 8. There are 16 residues in the CDR3. This CDR3 reads CASSRGLAGGPDTQYF. As DNA, the CDR3 is TGTGCCAGCAGCCGAGGACTAGCGGGGGGCCCGGATACGCAGTATTTT.